This TCR beta chain stems from a study of T cell changes during pregnancy in multiple sclerosis. Only in-frame clones appear in the TCRdb table, and some are missing; sequencing was by immunoSEQ multiplex PCR. Here the sample spans tens of thousands of clones, 85% to 95% being singletons. Germline CDR1 reads LGHNA; CDR2 reads YSLEER. V was shortened by 2 bases and J by 9 bases, with 14 bases between the two germline ends. The length of the CDR3 is 14 residues. Sequences were derived from peripheral blood, sampled in the third trimester of pregnancy. This TCR derives from a female donor with multiple sclerosis, enrolled in a pregnancy study. The rearrangement uses TRBV4-3 and TRBJ2-1, with TRBD1 as a possible D gene (5 bases). CDR3 region: CASSQSYGAGEQFF. The CDR3 nucleotides read TGCGCCAGCAGCCAAAGCTATGGGGCCGGTGAGCAGTTCTTC.